The text below deals with one T cell receptor beta chain. These data belong to a study of blood T cell repertoires in COVID-19. Study at large: From the United States, Italy and Spain came samples of acute and convalescent COVID-19. T cells, B-cell-depleted T cells, or PBMCs provided the cDNA or gDNA that served as material.

TCRdb's table, derived via immunoSEQ multiplex PCR, lists solely in-frame clones and lacks some. Found here are 100,000 or so clones, 90% to 95% of them singletons; the top ten hold 3.5% to 5%. This receptor was taken from a human donor with active COVID-19. The donor label of this sample is uncertain. Sequencing was done on a sample of peripheral blood.

In DNA form, the CDR3 reads TGTGCCAGCTCACCTGGGCAGACAGAATGGACTGAAGCTTTCTTT. This codes for CASSPGQTEWTEAFF. V is TRBV18 and J is TRBJ1-1; tentatively, D is TRBD1 (5 bases). The CDR3 runs 15 residues. Trimming cost V 3 bases and J 5 bases, with 16 bases left between them. Per germline, CDR1 KGHSH and CDR2 LQKENI.